The 4 T cell receptor beta chains below come from one sample, sequenced in a study of CD8 T cells in ankylosing spondylitis. Study-level findings and limits: Seemingly distinctive of ankylosing spondylitis blood was a TCR beta motif formed by eight highly homologous variants.

Their specific antigens are unknown. TCRdb analysed the 5' RACE reads with MiXCR anew, one entry per CDR3 protein. The sample includes roughly 700,000 distinct CDR3 sequences, about 20% of them seen just once. What was sequenced was blood, either unsorted or a sorted T cell fraction (not recorded which). The origin of the receptors is a male donor with ankylosing spondylitis.

This clonotype was counted only a few times. The chain recombines TRBV3-1 with TRBJ1-3; 8 positions match TRBD1. J gave up 3 bases and V 3 bases, and 7 bases lay outside the gene matches. This CDR3 is built from 16 residues. Germline V gene sequence: CDR1 LGHDT, CDR2 YNNKEL (reference sequence). The CDR3 is CASSHSDRGFGNTIYF. In DNA form, the CDR3 reads TGTGCCAGCAGCCATTCCGACAGGGGCTTTGGAAACACCATATATTTT.

This clonotype appeared many times. This chain connects TRBV28 to TRBJ2-7; TRBD1 aligns across 9 bases. CDR1 MDHEN and CDR2 SYDVKM come from the germline V gene. The CDR3 has 15 amino acids. CDR3 sequence (DNA): TGTGCTGTAGCACTGGGGACAGGGAGTAAGTACGAGCAGTACTTC. Its translation is CAVALGTGSKYEQYF.

This chain uses TRBV11-2 with TRBJ2-3; D possibly corresponds to TRBD1 (6 bases). The CDR3 extends over 16 amino acids. The ends were cut back, 1 base at V and 2 bases at J, with 13 bases in the middle. Germline CDR1 is SGHAT and CDR2 is FQNNGV. The CDR3 sequence: CASSLVLGAFTDTQYF. DNA for the CDR3: TGTGCCAGCAGCTTAGTTCTGGGGGCCTTCACAGATACGCAGTATTTT.

In its sample, this clonotype was seen a few times. The chain joins TRBV10-3 to TRBJ1-2; tentatively, D is TRBD1 (5 bases). Deletions cut 0 bases from V and 8 bases from J, with 19 bases between. Per germline, CDR1 ENHRY and CDR2 SYGVKD. The CDR3 totals 16 residues. The CDR3 loop is CAISESKQANGGGYTF. CDR3 DNA sequence: TGTGCCATCAGTGAGTCGAAGCAGGCTAACGGGGGAGGCTACACCTTC.